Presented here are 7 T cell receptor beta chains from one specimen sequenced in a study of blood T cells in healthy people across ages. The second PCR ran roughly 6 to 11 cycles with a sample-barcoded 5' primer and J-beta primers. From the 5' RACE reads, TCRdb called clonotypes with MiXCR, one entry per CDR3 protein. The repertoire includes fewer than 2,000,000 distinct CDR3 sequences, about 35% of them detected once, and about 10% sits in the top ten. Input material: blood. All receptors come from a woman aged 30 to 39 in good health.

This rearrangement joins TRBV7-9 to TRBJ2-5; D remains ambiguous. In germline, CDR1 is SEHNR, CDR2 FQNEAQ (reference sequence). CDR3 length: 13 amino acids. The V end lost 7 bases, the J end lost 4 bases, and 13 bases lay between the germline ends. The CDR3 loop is CASTSSGLETQYF. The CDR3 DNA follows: TGTGCCAGCACCAGTTCGGGTCTAGAGACCCAGTACTTC. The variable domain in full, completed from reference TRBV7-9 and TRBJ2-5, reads DTGVSQNPRHKITKRGQNVTFRCDPISEHNRLYWYRQTLGQGPEFLTYFQNEAQLEKSRLLSDRFSAERPKGSFSTLEIQRTEQGDSAMYLCASTSSGLETQYFGPGTRLLVL.

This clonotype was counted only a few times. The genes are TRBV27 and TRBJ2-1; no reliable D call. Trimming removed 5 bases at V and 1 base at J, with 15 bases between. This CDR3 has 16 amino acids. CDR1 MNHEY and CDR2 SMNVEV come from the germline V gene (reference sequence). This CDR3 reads CASSPLLDESYNEQFF. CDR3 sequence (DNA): TGTGCCAGCAGTCCTCTTCTAGATGAGTCCTACAATGAGCAGTTCTTC.

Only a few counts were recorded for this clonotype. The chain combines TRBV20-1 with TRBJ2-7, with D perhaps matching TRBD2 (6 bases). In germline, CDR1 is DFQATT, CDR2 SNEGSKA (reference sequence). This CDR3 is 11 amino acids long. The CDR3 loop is CAHGSSYEQYF. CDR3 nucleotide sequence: TGCGCCCACGGGAGCTCCTACGAGCAGTACTTC.

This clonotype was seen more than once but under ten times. CDR3 protein: CSANTGSTEAFF. CDR3 coding DNA: TGCAGTGCGAATACGGGGAGCACTGAAGCTTTCTTT. The chain combines TRBV20-1 with TRBJ1-1, with D unclear. V was trimmed by 6 bases and J by 4 bases, leaving 12 bases between them. Germline V gene data show CDR1 as DFQATT and CDR2 as SNEGSKA (reference sequence). The length of the CDR3 is 12 residues.

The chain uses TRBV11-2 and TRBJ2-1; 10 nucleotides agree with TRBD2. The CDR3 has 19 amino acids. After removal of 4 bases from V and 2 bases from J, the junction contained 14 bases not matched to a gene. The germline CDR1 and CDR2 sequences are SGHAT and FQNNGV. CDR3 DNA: TGTGCCAGCAGCTCAGGGGGCATGGAGCGGGAGGGCCCCTACAATGAGCAGTTCTTC. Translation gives CASSSGGMEREGPYNEQFF.

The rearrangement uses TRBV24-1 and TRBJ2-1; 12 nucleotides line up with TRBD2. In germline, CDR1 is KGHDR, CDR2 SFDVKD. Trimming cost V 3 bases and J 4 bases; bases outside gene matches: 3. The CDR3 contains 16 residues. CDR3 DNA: TGTGCCACCAGTGATCCAACTAGCGGGAGGTACAATGAGCAGTTCTTC. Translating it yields CATSDPTSGRYNEQFF.

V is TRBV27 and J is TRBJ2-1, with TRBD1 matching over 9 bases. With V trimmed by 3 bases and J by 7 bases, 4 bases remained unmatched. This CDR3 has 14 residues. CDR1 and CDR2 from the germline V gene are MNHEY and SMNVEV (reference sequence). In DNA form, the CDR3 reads TGTGCCAGCAGTTTCGACAGGGGGAGGAATGAGCAGTTCTTC. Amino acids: CASSFDRGRNEQFF.